This is a list of T cell receptor beta chains from one sample in a study of blood T cell repertoires in COVID-19. Measured with immunoSEQ multiplex PCR; TCRdb has only the in-frame clones, and not every one. The sample includes a few hundred thousand clones, around nine tenths of them seen just once. Sequenced: peripheral blood. The origin of the receptors is a man aged 55 to 69 with acute or convalescent COVID-19. The CDR3 runs from the conserved cysteine through the conserved F or W. The order of the fields is clone size, D gene, J gene, V gene, CDR3 DNA, CDR3 protein. D genes are given only for firm matches. Size tells how often a clone was seen (once, few, many) or the class of an expanded clone, and some rows leave it out.

NA | NA | TRBJ1-1 | TRBV23-1 | TGCGCCAGCAGTCAATCTGGCGAGGTGGGTACAGGGAACACTGAAGCTTTCTTT | CASSQSGEVGTGNTEAFF
once | NA | TRBJ2-5 | TRBV24-1 | TGTGCCACCAGTGATTGGCCTAGCGCGGAGACCCAGTACTTC | CATSDWPSAETQYF
NA | TRBD1 | TRBJ2-7 | TRBV5-1 | TGCGCCAGCAGCCCAGATCAGGGGGCAACCGAGCAGTACTTC | CASSPDQGATEQYF
NA | NA | TRBJ1-4 | TRBV7-3 | TGTGCCAGCAGCTCACCAACCCAGGAAAAACTGTTTTTT | CASSSPTQEKLFF
NA | NA | TRBJ2-1 | TRBV5-1 | TGCGCCAGCAGCTCGACCAGTAGGGGCTACAATGAGCAGTTCTTC | CASSSTSRGYNEQFF
NA | NA | TRBJ2-4 | TRBV19 | TGTGCCAGTAGTCGGAGGGGGCAGGAGAGCGAAAACATTCAGTACTTC | CASSRRGQESENIQYF
NA | NA | TRBJ1-2 | TRBV9 | TGTGCCAGCAGCGTAGGGCAGGGATTTGGCTACACCTTC | CASSVGQGFGYTF
NA | NA | TRBJ1-1 | TRBV6-5 | TGTGCCAGCAGGGACAGCGGGGGGAACACTGAAGCTTTCTTT | CASRDSGGNTEAFF
NA | NA | TRBJ2-5 | TRBV5-1 | TGCGCCAGCAGCCCCCCCCGGAATGGGGGGAGAGAGACCCAGTACTTC | CASSPPRNGGRETQYF
once | TRBD1 | TRBJ2-4 | TRBV12-5 | TGTGCTAGTGGTTCCGGGACAGTCAGCCCGCTGGCCAAAAACATTCAGTACTTC | CASGSGTVSPLAKNIQYF
NA | TRBD1 | TRBJ1-5 | TRBV5-1 | TGCGCCAGCAGCTTGGGGGACAGGGGGCCGCTTGGCAATCAGCCCCAGCATTTT | CASSLGDRGPLGNQPQHF
NA | NA | TRBJ1-2 | TRBV19 | TGTGCCAGTAGTACCCAGCGGGGCGCGGGGTATGGCTACACCTTC | CASSTQRGAGYGYTF
NA | NA | TRBJ2-7 | TRBV6-5 | TGTGCCAGCAGTAGAACAGGGGGGGGGCGGAACGAGCAGTACTTC | CASSRTGGGRNEQYF
NA | TRBD1 | TRBJ1-5 | TRBV27 | TGTGCCAGCAGCCGGACAGGGCCGAGGGATCAGCCCCAGCATTTT | CASSRTGPRDQPQHF
NA | NA | TRBJ2-6 | TRBV1 | TGCACCAGCCCCCGGGACAAAACCTCTGGGGCCAACGTCCTGACTTTC | CTSPRDKTSGANVLTF
NA | NA | TRBJ2-2 | TRBV5-1 | TGCGCCAGCTCCCTAGGTGGTTGGCGGGGCGTAGCGAACACCGGGGAGCTGTTTTTT | CASSLGGWRGVANTGELFF
NA | NA | TRBJ2-1 | TRBV6-2/TRBV6-3 | TGTGCCAGCAGCAACAACCGAAAAACCAACAATGAGCAGTTCTTC | CASSNNRKTNNEQFF
NA | TRBD1 | TRBJ2-5 | TRBV5-4 | TGTGCCAGCAGCGAGGGACAGGGGACCCTGGAGACCCAGTACTTC | CASSEGQGTLETQYF
few | TRBD2 | TRBJ2-7 | TRBV5-4 | TGTGCCAGCAGCCCGGGACTAGCGGCCAACTACGAGCAGTACTTC | CASSPGLAANYEQYF
NA | NA | TRBJ2-5 | TRBV6-6 | TGTGCCAGCAGCCCCGGGGACCAAGAGACCCAGTACTTC | CASSPGDQETQYF
NA | NA | TRBJ1-1 | TRBV19 | TGTGCCAGTAGTCCCGGGACACTTAACACTGAAGCTTTCTTT | CASSPGTLNTEAFF
NA | TRBD2 | TRBJ2-5 | TRBV27 | TGTGCCAGCAGTTCGGGACTAGCGGGGGGGTACGGGACCCAGTACTTC | CASSSGLAGGYGTQYF
NA | NA | TRBJ2-7 | TRBV2 | TGTGCCAGCAGTGGAACGGTAGGGGCCTACGAGCAGTACTTC | CASSGTVGAYEQYF
NA | NA | TRBJ2-1 | TRBV7-9 | TGTGCCAGCAGCTTAGCGGGGCGCCACCCGTTCTTC | CASSLAGRHPFF
NA | NA | TRBJ2-5 | TRBV7-8 | TGTGCCAGCAGCTTCCGGACAAACGTACCTCAAGAGACCCAGTACTTC | CASSFRTNVPQETQYF
NA | NA | TRBJ1-2 | TRBV3-1/TRBV3-2 | TGTGCCAGCAGCCAAGTGGGGAGCGATGGCTACACCTTC | CASSQVGSDGYTF
NA | TRBD1 | TRBJ2-1 | TRBV5-5 | TGTGCCAGCAGCCTAAAGGGACAGGGGTCCCTCAATGAGCAGTTCTTC | CASSLKGQGSLNEQFF
once | TRBD1 | TRBJ2-7 | TRBV28 | TGTGCCAGCAGTTTCCCCCAGGGGGTTCCCTACTTGGCTTACGAGCAGTACTTC | CASSFPQGVPYLAYEQYF
NA | TRBD2 | TRBJ2-1 | TRBV11-3 | TGTGCCAGCAGCTTAGTCGCGGGGGGGTCGGATGAGCAGTTCTTC | CASSLVAGGSDEQFF
NA | TRBD1 | TRBJ1-5 | TRBV6-5 | TGTGCCAGCAGCCTAGGACAGGGTAGCAATCAGCCCCAGCATTTT | CASSLGQGSNQPQHF
NA | TRBD1 | TRBJ2-4 | TRBV4-3 | TGCGCCAGCAGCCCCGGACAGGGGGCCTTTAGGAACATTCAGTACTTC | CASSPGQGAFRNIQYF
few | TRBD1 | TRBJ2-1 | TRBV29-1 | TGCAGCGCGGGGACAGGGGTAGATGAGCAGTTCTTC | CSAGTGVDEQFF
NA | NA | TRBJ2-5 | TRBV21-1 | TGTGCCAGCAGCCCCCCGCCGAGCCCGCCGGTAGCGGGGGGGCGGTACCAAGAGACCCAGTACTTC | CASSPPPSPPVAGGRYQETQYF
NA | NA | TRBJ2-1 | TRBV7-3 | TGTGCCAGCAGCCCCGGGCAGGGTGGCCTCCATGAGCAGTTCTTC | CASSPGQGGLHEQFF
NA | NA | TRBJ1-1 | TRBV6-2/TRBV6-3 | TGTGCCAGCAGCGCTCTGGGGGCGAACACTGAAGCTTTCTTT | CASSALGANTEAFF
NA | NA | TRBJ1-6 | TRBV12-3/TRBV12-4 | TGTGCCAGCAGGATTCGGGGAGAGGCACCCCTCCACTTT | CASRIRGEAPLHF
NA | TRBD1 | TRBJ1-3 | TRBV28 | TGTGCCAGCAGTCGCCGGGACAGGGCCCTCTCTGGAAACACCATATATTTT | CASSRRDRALSGNTIYF